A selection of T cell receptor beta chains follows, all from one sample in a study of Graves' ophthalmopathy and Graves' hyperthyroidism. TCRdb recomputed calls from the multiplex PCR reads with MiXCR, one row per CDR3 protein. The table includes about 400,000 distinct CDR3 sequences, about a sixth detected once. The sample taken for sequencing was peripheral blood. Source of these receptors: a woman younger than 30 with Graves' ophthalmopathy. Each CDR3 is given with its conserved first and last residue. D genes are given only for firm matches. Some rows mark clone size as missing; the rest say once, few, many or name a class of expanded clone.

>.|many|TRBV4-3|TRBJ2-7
TGCGCCAGCAGCCAAGGGAGGGCAGGGGTCTTGCCCTACGAGCAGTACTTC
CASSQGRAGVLPYEQYF
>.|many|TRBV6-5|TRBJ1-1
TGTGCCAGCAGTTACTCCCAGTTGAACACTGAAGCTTTCTTT
CASSYSQLNTEAFF
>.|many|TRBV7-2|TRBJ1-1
TGTGCCAGCAGCCCCCGGGGTGTGAACACTGAAGCTTTCTTT
CASSPRGVNTEAFF
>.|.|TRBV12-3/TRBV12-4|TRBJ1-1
TGTGCCACCAGTGATTGGGCGGGGGACGCTTTCTTT
CATSDWAGDAFF
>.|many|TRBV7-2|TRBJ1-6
TGTGCCAGCAGTCGACCCGGCACGGCTAATTCACCCCTCCACTTT
CASSRPGTANSPLHF
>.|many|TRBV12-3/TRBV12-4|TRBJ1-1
TGTGCCAGCAGTTTCGACCATCTCTTGGGGACTGAAGCTTTCTTT
CASSFDHLLGTEAFF
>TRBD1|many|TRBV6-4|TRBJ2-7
TGTGCCAGCAGTGCTGAACAGGGGAGTGGATACGAGCAGTACTTC
CASSAEQGSGYEQYF
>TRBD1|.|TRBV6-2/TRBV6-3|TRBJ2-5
TGTGCCAGCAGTAACGGAGGCAGGGGGACGGAGACCCAGTACTTC
CASSNGGRGTETQYF
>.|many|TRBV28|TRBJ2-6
TGTGCCAGCAGTTCCGACCGTAGGGGACCCGTCGAGGTCCTGACTTTC
CASSSDRRGPVEVLTF
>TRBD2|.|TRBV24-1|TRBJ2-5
TGTGCCACCAGTGATTTTACCGGGAGGGGAGAGACCCAGTACTTC
CATSDFTGRGETQYF
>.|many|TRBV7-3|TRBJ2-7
TGTGCCAGCAGCGTCGAAGGTGGCGAGCAGTACTTC
CASSVEGGEQYF
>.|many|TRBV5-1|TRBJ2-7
TGCGCCAGCAGCTTGGCCGGCAGGGGCCTCCACGAGCAGTACTTC
CASSLAGRGLHEQYF
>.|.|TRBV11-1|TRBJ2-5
TGTGCCAGCACCAACCCCCCCATAGAGACCCAGTACTTC
CASTNPPIETQYF
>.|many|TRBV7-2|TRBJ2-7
TGTGCCAGCAGCTTCGGGTGGGGAATCTCCTACGAGCAGTACTTC
CASSFGWGISYEQYF
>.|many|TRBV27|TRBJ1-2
TGTGCCAGCAGTCCTTCCCCCGTCGGCGGAGCGTATGGCTACACCTTC
CASSPSPVGGAYGYTF
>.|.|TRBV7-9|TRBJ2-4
TGTGCCAGCAGCTTAACCCTGACAGCCAAAAACATTCAGTACTTC
CASSLTLTAKNIQYF
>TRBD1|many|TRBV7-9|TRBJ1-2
TGTGCCAGCTTGCCAGGGGGGGAGCACTATGGCTACACCTTC
CASLPGGEHYGYTF
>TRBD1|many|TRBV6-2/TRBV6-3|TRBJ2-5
TGTGCCAGCAGCCGAGCCCAGGGGGCAGAGACCCAGTACTTC
CASSRAQGAETQYF
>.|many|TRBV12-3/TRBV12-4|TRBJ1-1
TGTGCCAGCAGTTTTTCAGGGCCTATGATGAACACTGAAGCTTTCTTT
CASSFSGPMMNTEAFF
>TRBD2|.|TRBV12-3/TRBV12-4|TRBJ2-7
TGTGCCAGCAGTTTATCTTCTAGCGGGAGATACGAGCAGTACTTC
CASSLSSSGRYEQYF
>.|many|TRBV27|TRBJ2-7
TGTGCCAGCCGCAGGGGCGGTTTGGTCGAGCAGTACTTC
CASRRGGLVEQYF
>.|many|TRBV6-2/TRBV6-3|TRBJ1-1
TGTGCCAGCAGCCGAGTAGGGAGGATTCGAGCTGAAGCTTTCTTT
CASSRVGRIRAEAFF
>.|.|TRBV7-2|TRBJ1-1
TGTGCCAGCAGCCCTGACGGCATCGCTGAAGCTTTCTTT
CASSPDGIAEAFF
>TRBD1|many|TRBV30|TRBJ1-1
TGTGCCTGGAGTGACAGGGGAACTGAAGCTTTCTTT
CAWSDRGTEAFF
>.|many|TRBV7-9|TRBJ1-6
TGTGCCAGCAGCCCCCCTGAAGGAGTGAATTTATCACCCCTCCACTTT
CASSPPEGVNLSPLHF
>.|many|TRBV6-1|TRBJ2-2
TGTGCCAGCAGTGCGGACGAGCTAGGGGAGCTGTTTTTT
CASSADELGELFF
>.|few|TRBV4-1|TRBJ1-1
TGCGCCAGCAGCCAAGGAACGGAACAATTGAACACTGAAGCTTTCTTT
CASSQGTEQLNTEAFF
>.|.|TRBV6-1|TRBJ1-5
TGTGCCAGCAGCCGGGGGACATTCAATCAGCCCCAGCATTTT
CASSRGTFNQPQHF
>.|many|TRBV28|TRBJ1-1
TGTGCCAGCAGTTCCCCTCCCGGTGGGGACACTGAAGCTTTCTTT
CASSSPPGGDTEAFF
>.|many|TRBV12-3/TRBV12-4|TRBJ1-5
TGTGCCAGCAGCTCCTCGGGATCTTATGGGCAGCCCCAGCATTTT
CASSSSGSYGQPQHF
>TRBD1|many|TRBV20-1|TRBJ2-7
TGCAGTGCTAGAGAACCGACAGGGTTCACCTACGAGCAGTACTTC
CSAREPTGFTYEQYF
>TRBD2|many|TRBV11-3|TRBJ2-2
TGTGCCAGCAGCTTACGAACCGCTCCGGGGGGGGTGAACACCGGGGAGCTGTTTTTT
CASSLRTAPGGVNTGELFF